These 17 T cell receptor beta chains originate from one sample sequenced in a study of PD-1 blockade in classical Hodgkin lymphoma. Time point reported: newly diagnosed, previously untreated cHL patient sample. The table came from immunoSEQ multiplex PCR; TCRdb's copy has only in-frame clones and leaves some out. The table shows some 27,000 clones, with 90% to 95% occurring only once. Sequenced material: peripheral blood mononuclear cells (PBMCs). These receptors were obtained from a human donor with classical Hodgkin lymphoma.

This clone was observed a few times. The chain's CDR3 is CATSTGLAGVGNEQFF. The CDR3 nucleotides are TGTGCCACCAGCACCGGACTAGCGGGAGTCGGCAATGAGCAGTTCTTC. The chain recombines TRBV15 with TRBJ2-1, with TRBD2 matching 13 bases. The V segment lost 4 bases and the J segment 6 bases; nucleotides outside the gene matches: 6. Germline V CDR1 and CDR2: LNHNV, YYDKDF (reference sequence). CDR3 length: 16 residues.

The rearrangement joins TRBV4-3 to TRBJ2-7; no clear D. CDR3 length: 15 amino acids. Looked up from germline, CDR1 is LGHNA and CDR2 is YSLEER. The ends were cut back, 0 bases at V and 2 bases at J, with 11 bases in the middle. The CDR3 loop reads CASSQDMGTTYEQYF. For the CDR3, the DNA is TGCGCCAGCAGCCAAGATATGGGAACTACCTACGAGCAGTACTTC.

CDR3 in amino acids: CASTLAGGPTTQYF. For the CDR3, the DNA is TGTGCCAGCACCCTAGCGGGAGGGCCTACGACGCAGTATTTT. This chain links TRBV28 with TRBJ2-3, with 12 bases aligning to TRBD2. From germline, CDR1 is MDHEN and CDR2 SYDVKM. This CDR3 is 14 amino acids long. V shed 7 bases, J shed 9 bases, and the junction held 8 bases outside the gene matches.

CDR3 coding DNA: TGTGCCAGCACCCTTATGACAGGCAATAATTCACCCCTCCACTTT. Residues: CASTLMTGNNSPLHF. V and J are TRBV27 and TRBJ1-6; D perhaps matches TRBD1 (6 bases). CDR1 and CDR2 (germline): MNHEY, SMNVEV (reference sequence). Trimming stripped 7 bases from V and 5 bases from J, with 15 bases between. The CDR3 is 15 amino acids.

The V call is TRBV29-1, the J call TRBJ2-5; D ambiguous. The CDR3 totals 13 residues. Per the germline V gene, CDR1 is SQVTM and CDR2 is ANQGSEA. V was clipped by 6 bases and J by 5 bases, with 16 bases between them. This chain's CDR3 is CSVALRVRETQYF. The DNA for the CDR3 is TGCAGCGTCGCCCTCCGGGTGCGGGAGACCCAGTACTTC.

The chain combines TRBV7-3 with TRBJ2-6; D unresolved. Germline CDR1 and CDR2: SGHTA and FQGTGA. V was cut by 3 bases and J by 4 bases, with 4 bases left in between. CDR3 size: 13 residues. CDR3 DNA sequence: TGTGCCAGCAGCTTGGCAGGGGCCAACGTCCTGACTTTC. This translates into CASSLAGANVLTF.

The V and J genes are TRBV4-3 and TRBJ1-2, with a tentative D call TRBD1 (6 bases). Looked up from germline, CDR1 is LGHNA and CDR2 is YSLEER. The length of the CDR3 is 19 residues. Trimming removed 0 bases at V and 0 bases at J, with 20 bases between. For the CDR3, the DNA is TGCGCCAGCAGCCAAGATACCCCTGTCCGAGCAGGGGCTAACTATGGCTACACCTTC. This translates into CASSQDTPVRAGANYGYTF.

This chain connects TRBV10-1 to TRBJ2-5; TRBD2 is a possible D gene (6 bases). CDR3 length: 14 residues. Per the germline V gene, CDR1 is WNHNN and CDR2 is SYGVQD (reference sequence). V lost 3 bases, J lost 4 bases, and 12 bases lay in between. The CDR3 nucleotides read TGCGCCAGCAGTGAAGCGGGTATGCTAGAGACCCAGTACTTC. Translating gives CASSEAGMLETQYF.

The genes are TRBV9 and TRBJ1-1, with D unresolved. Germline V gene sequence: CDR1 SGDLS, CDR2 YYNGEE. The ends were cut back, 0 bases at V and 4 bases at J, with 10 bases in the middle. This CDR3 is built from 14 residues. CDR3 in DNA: TGTGCCAGCAGCGTAGTTCCCGCCTTCACTGAAGCTTTCTTT. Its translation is CASSVVPAFTEAFF.

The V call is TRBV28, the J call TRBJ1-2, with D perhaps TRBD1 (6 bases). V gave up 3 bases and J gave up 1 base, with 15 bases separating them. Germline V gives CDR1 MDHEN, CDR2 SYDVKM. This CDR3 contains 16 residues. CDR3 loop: CASSLGGGGVNYGYTF. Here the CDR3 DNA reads TGTGCCAGCAGTTTGGGAGGAGGGGGGGTTAACTATGGCTACACCTTC.

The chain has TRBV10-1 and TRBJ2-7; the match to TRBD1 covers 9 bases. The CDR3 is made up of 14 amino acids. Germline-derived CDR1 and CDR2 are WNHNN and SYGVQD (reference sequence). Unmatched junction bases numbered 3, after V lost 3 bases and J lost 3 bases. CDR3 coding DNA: TGCGCCAGCAGTGATGGGACAGGGATCTACGAGCAGTACTTC. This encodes CASSDGTGIYEQYF.

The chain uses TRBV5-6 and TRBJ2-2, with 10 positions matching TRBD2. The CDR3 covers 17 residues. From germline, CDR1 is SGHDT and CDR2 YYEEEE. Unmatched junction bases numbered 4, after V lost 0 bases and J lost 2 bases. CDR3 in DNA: TGTGCCAGCAGCTTGGCCCTAGCGGGGGCCAACACCGGGGAGCTGTTTTTT. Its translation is CASSLALAGANTGELFF.

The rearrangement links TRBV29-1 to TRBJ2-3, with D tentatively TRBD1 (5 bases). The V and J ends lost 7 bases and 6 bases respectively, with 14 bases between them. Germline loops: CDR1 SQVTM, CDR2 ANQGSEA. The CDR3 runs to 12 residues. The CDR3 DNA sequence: TGCAGCGCCGGGCCGACAGAGGATACGCAGTATTTT. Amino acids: CSAGPTEDTQYF.

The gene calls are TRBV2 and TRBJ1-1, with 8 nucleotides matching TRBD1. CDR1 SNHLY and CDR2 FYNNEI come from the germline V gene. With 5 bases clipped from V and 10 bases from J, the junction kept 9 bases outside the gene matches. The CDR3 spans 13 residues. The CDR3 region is CASSLAAGGRAFF. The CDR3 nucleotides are TGTGCCAGCAGTCTAGCTGCAGGGGGCAGAGCTTTCTTT.

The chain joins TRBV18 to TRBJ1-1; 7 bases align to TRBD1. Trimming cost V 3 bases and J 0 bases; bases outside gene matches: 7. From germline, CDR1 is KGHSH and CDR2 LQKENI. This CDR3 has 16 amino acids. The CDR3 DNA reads TGTGCCAGCTCACCGTCGACAGGGCCTATGAACACTGAAGCTTTCTTT. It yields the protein CASSPSTGPMNTEAFF.

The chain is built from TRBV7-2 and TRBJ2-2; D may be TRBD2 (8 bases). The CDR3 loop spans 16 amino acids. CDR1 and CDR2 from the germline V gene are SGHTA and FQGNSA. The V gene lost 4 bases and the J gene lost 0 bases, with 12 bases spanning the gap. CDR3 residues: CASSSGGTANTGELFF. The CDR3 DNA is TGTGCCAGCAGCTCGGGGGGGACAGCGAACACCGGGGAGCTGTTTTTT.

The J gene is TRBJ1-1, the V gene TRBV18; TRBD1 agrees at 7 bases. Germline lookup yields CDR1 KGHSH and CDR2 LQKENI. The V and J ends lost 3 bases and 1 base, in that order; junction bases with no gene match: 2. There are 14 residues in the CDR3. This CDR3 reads CASSPDRANTEAFF. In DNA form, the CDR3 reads TGTGCCAGCTCACCTGACAGGGCGAACACTGAAGCTTTCTTT.